The clone carrying this TCR beta chain was recorded a few times. Its antigen is undetermined. This record belongs to a study of follicular helper T cells after annual influenza vaccination. Study overall: After each seasonal flu vaccination, blood came on days 0, 7 and 28. Some donors were sampled over the 2013-2014, 2014-2015 and 2015-2016 vaccinations. Study-level findings and limits: Yearly vaccinations repeatedly recalled conserved clonotypes in ICOS+CD38+ cTfh.

Clones were sequenced by immunoSEQ multiplex PCR, and TCRdb holds only the in-frame ones, with some missing. The sample lists more than 5,500 clones; around 80% were seen once. Noted time point: 2015-2016 season, 7 days after influenza vaccination. Excluded were substance abuse, HIV/AIDS, active cancer, immunomodulatory drugs and active illness. The CDR3 length is 13 residues. Germline assignment: CDR1 SEHNR and CDR2 FQNEAQ (reference sequence). Trimming took 3 bases from V and 2 from J, leaving 6 bases between them. This sequence was found in an adult who received the influenza vaccine. The chain recombines TRBV7-9 with TRBJ2-3; D is unresolved. The source was CXCR5- memory CD4+ T cells sorted from blood, collected 7 days after influenza vaccination. The CDR3, as DNA: TGTGCCAGCAGCTTCTGGACCACAGATACGCAGTATTTT. It translates to CASSFWTTDTQYF.